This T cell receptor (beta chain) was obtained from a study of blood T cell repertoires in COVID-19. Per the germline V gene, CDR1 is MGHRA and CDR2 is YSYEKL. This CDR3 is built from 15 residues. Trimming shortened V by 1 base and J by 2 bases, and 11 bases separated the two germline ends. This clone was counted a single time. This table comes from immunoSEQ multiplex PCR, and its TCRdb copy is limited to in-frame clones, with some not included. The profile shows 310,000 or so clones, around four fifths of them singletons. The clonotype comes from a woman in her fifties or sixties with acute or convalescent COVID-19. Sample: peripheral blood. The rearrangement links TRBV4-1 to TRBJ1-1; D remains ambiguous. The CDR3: CASSQAQTYNTEAFF. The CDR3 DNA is TGCGCCAGCAGCCAAGCCCAGACATACAACACTGAAGCTTTCTTT.